Shown below are 6 T cell receptor beta chains from a single sample sequenced in a study of blood T cell repertoires in COVID-19. TCRdb keeps only in-frame clones here, not all; method: immunoSEQ multiplex PCR. The table shows some 300,000 clones, with 88% occurring only once. The sequencing sample was made of peripheral blood. These receptors were obtained from a woman in her twenties or thirties who had recovered from COVID-19.

The V gene is TRBV3-1 (or the pseudogene TRBV3-2), the J gene TRBJ1-3; D ambiguous. The V gene lost 4 bases and the J gene lost 2 bases, with 6 bases spanning the gap. Per the germline V gene, CDR1 is LGHDT and CDR2 is YNNKEL (reference sequence). CDR3 length: 13 amino acids. CDR3 nucleotides: TGTGCCAGCAGCCCCGGGGCTGGAAACACCATATATTTT. This sequence encodes CASSPGAGNTIYF.

The chain has TRBV5-6 and TRBJ2-5; no reliable D call. The V gene's germline CDR1 is SGHDT and CDR2 YYEEEE. The CDR3 covers 13 residues. The V and J ends lost 4 bases and 2 bases respectively, with 9 bases between them. CDR3 nucleotides: TGTGCCAGCAGCATACAGTCACAAGAGACCCAGTACTTC. Translated, it gives CASSIQSQETQYF.

The chain combines TRBV9 with TRBJ1-3; D gene ambiguous. In germline, CDR1 is SGDLS, CDR2 YYNGEE. V dropped 7 bases and J dropped 0 bases, with 11 bases sitting between them. The CDR3 consists of 14 residues. CDR3 amino acids: CASGTEISGNTIYF. In DNA form, the CDR3 reads TGTGCCAGCGGAACAGAGATCTCTGGAAACACCATATATTTT.

This clone was recorded a few times. The chain carries TRBV29-1 and TRBJ2-7; maybe TRBD1 (6 bases). V lost 4 bases and J lost 1, with 8 bases in between. Germline CDR1 and CDR2: SQVTM and ANQGSEA. The CDR3 is 12 amino acids. CDR3 in DNA: TGCAGCGTTGCAGGGGTGTCCTACGAGCAGTACTTC. This translates into CSVAGVSYEQYF.

As DNA, the CDR3 is TGTGCCAGCATGCGGGGGGGTTACAATGAGCAGTTCTTC. Residues: CASMRGGYNEQFF. The genes are TRBV2 and TRBJ2-1; TRBD2 agrees at 9 bases. Germline V gene lookup returns CDR1 SNHLY and CDR2 FYNNEI. The length of the CDR3 is 13 residues. Trimming at V came to 7 bases and at J to 4 bases, leaving 2 bases not matched to a gene. The variable domain in full, completed from reference TRBV2 and TRBJ2-1, reads EPEVTQTPSHQVTQMGQEVILRCVPISNHLYFYWYRQILGQKVEFLVSFYNNEISEKSEIFDDQFSVERPDGSNFTLKIRSTKLEDSAMYFCASMRGGYNEQFFGPGTRLTVL.

V gene TRBV6-5 combines with J gene TRBJ2-7; 8 bases align to TRBD1. The CDR3 contains 15 residues. In germline, CDR1 is MNHEY, CDR2 SVGAGI. V lost 0 bases to trimming and J lost 4 bases; unmatched junction nucleotides: 5. In nucleotides, the CDR3 is TGTGCCAGCAGTTACTCCAACAGGGGGTGGTACGAGCAGTACTTC. Its translation is CASSYSNRGWYEQYF.